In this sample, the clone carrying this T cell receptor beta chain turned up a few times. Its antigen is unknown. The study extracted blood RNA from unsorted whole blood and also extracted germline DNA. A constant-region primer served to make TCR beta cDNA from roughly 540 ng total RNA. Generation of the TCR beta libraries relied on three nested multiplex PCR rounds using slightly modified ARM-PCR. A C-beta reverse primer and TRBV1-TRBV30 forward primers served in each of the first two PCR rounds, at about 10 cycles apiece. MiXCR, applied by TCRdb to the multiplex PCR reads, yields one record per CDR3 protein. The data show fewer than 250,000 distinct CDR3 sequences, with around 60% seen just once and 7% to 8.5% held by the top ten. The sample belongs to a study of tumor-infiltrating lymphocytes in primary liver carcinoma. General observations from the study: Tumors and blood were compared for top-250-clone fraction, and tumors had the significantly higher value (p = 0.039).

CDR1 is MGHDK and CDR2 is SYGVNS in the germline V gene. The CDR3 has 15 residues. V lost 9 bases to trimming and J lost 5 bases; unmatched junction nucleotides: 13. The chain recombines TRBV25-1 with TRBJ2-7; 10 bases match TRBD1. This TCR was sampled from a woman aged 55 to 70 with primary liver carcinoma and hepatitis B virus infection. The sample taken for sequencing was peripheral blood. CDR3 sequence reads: CASSPGQGYSDEQYF. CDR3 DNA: TGTGCCAGTAGCCCGGGACAGGGGTATTCGGACGAGCAGTACTTC.